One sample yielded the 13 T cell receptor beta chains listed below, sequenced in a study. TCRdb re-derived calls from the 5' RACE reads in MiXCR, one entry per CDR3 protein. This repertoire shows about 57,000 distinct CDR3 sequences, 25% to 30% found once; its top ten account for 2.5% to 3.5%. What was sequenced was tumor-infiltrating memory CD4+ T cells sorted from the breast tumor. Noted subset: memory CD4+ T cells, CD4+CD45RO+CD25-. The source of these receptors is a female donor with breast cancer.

The CDR3 DNA reads TGTGCCAGCAGCTTACGGACAGGCTATCAGCCCCAGCATTTT. Translating it yields CASSLRTGYQPQHF. This chain links TRBV7-8 with TRBJ1-5, with 7 bases matching TRBD1. The CDR3 extends over 14 amino acids. V was pared by 2 bases and J by 5 bases, with 3 bases of the junction left unmatched. Germline V CDR1 and CDR2: SGHVS, FQNEAQ. Full variable domain (remainder filled in from reference TRBV7-8 and TRBJ1-5): GAGVSQSPRYKVAKRGQDVALRCDPISGHVSLFWYQQALGQGPEFLTYFQNEAQLDKSGLPSDRFFAERPEGSVSTLKIQRTQQEDSAVYLCASSLRTGYQPQHFGDGTRLSIL.

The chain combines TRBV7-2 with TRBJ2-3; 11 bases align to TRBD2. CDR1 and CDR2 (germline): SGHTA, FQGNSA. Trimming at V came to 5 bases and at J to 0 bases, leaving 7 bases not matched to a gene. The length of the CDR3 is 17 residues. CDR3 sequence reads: CASSRELAGASTDTQYF. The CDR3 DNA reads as TGTGCCAGCAGCCGCGAACTAGCGGGGGCTAGCACAGATACGCAGTATTTT.

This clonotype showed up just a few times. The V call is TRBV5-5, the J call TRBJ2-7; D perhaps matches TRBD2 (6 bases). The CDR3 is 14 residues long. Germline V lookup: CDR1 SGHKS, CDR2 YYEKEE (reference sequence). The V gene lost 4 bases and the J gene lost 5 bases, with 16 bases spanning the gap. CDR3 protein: CASSPRDFLNEQYF. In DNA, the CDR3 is TGTGCCAGCAGCCCCAGGGACTTCCTTAACGAGCAGTACTTC. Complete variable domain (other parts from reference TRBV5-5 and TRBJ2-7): DAGVTQSPTHLIKTRGQQVTLRCSPISGHKSVSWYQQVLGQGPQFIFQYYEKEERGRGNFPDRFSARQFPNYSSELNVNALLLGDSALYLCASSPRDFLNEQYFGPGTRLTVT.

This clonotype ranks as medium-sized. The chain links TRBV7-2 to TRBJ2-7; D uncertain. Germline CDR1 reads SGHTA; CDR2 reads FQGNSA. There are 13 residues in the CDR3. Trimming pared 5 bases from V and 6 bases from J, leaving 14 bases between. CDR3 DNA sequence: TGTGCCAGCAGCGGGTATTCGGACGGCGAGCAGTACTTC. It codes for CASSGYSDGEQYF.

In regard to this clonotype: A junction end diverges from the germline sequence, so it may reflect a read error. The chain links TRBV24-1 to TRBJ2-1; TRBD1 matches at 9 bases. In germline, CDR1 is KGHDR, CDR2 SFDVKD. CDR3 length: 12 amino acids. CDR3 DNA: TGTGCCACCAGTACAGGGGGCAATGAGCAGTCCTTC. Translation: CATSTGGNEQSF.

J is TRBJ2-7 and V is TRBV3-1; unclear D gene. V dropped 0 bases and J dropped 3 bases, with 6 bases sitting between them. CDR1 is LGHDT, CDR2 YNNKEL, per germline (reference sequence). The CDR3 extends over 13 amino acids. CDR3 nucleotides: TGTGCCAGCAGCCAAGAATTTGGCTACGAGCAGTACTTC. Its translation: CASSQEFGYEQYF.

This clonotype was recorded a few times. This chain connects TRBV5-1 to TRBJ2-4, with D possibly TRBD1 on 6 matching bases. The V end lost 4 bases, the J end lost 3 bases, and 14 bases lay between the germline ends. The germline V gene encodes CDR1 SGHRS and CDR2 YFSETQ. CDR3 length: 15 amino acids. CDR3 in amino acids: CASSVDSRGKNIQYF. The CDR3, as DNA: TGCGCCAGCAGCGTGGACAGCCGAGGCAAAAACATTCAGTACTTC.

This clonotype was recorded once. The DNA of the CDR3 is TGTGCCAGCAGCTTCCCGCGCTTAGGGGTCTCCTACGAGCAGTACTTC. Protein product: CASSFPRLGVSYEQYF. J is TRBJ2-7 and V is TRBV7-9, with a possible D match to TRBD1 (5 bases). Germline assignment: CDR1 SEHNR and CDR2 FQNEAQ (reference sequence). This CDR3 is 16 amino acids long. Trimming removed 3 bases at V and 0 bases at J, with 15 bases between. The full variable domain, rest sourced from reference TRBV7-9 and TRBJ2-7, is DTGVSQNPRHKITKRGQNVTFRCDPISEHNRLYWYRQTLGQGPEFLTYFQNEAQLEKSRLLSDRFSAERPKGSFSTLEIQRTEQGDSAMYLCASSFPRLGVSYEQYFGPGTRLTVT.

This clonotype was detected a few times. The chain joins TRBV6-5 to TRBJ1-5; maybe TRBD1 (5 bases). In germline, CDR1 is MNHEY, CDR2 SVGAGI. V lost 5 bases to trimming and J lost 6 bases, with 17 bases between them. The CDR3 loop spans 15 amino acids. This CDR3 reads CASSLDGIGGQPQHF. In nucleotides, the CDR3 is TGTGCCAGCAGTCTCGACGGCATCGGGGGTCAGCCCCAGCATTTT.

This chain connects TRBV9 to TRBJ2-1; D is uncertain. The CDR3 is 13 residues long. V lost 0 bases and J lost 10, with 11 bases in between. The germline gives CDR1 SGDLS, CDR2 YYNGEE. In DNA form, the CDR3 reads TGTGCCAGCAGCGTAGGCTGGTCTGGAGAGCAGTTCTTC. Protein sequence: CASSVGWSGEQFF.

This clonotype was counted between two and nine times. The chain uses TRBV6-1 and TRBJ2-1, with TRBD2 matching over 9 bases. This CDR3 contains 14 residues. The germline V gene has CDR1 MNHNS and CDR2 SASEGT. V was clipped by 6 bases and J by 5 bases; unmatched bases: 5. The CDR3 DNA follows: TGTGCCAGCAGCTGGGGACTAGCCCACAATGAGCAGTTCTTC. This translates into CASSWGLAHNEQFF.

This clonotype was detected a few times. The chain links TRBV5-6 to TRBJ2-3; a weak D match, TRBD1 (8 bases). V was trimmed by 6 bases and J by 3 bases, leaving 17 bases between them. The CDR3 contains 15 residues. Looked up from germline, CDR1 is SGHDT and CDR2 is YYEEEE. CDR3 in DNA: TGTGCCAGCACCGGAGGACAGGGAGGGACAGATACGCAGTATTTT. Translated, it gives CASTGGQGGTDTQYF.

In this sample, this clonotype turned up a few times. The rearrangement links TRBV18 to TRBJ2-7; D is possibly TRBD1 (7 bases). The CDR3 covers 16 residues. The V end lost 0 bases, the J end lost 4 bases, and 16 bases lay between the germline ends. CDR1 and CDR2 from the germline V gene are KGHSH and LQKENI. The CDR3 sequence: CASSPPGAGQTYEQYF. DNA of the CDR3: TGTGCCAGCTCACCACCGGGCGCGGGACAGACATACGAGCAGTACTTC.